This entry describes one TCR beta chain. The sample is drawn from a study of blood T cell repertoires in COVID-19. Study background: PBMCs, B-cell-depleted T cells, or T cells provided the cDNA or gDNA that made up the material.

As processed by the authors: Reference gene primer amplification gave nucleated cell count estimates. Sequencing was performed with immunoSEQ multiplex PCR; in TCRdb, only in-frame clones are kept and a portion is missing. V, J and clone size derive from that table, while D and trimming were established from the DNA sequence. The sample has about 220,000 clones; about nine tenths are singletons. V shed 0 bases and J shed 11 bases, with 14 bases lying between them. Per germline, CDR1 MGHRA and CDR2 YSYEKL. The CDR3 sequence is 14 residues long. The sequence derives from a man aged 25-45 years who had recovered from COVID-19. Sequencing used peripheral blood. The V gene is TRBV4-1, the J gene TRBJ1-5; D uncertain. CDR3 residues: CASSQDGESLTQHF. The CDR3 DNA sequence: TGCGCCAGCAGCCAAGATGGGGAGAGTTTGACCCAGCATTTT.